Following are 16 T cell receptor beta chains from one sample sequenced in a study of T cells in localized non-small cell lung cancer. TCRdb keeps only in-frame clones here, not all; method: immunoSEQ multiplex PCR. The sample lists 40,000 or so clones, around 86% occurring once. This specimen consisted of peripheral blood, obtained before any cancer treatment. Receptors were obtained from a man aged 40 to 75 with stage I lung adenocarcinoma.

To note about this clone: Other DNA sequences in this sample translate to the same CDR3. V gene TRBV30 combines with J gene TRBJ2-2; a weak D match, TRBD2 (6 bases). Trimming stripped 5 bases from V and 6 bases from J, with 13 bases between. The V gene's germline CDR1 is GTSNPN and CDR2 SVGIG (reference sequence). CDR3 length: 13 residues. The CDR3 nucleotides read TGTGCCTGGGGGGCCGGGGGTGCCGGGGAGCTGTTTTTT. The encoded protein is CAWGAGGAGELFF.

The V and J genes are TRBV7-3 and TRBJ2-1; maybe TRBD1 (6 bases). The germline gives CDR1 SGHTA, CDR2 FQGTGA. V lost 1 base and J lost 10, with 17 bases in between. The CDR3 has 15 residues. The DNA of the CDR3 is TGTGCCAGCAGCTTAAACGCTGGGGGCTCAGGGGAGCAGTTCTTC. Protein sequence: CASSLNAGGSGEQFF.

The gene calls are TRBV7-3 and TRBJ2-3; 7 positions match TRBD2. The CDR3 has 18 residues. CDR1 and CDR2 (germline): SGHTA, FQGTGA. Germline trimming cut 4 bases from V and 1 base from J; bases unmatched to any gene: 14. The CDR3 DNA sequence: TGTGCCAGCAGCTCAGGGTCGGGGGGAATCGCGGGCACAGATACGCAGTATTTT. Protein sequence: CASSSGSGGIAGTDTQYF. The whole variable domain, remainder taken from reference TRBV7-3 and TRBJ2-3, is GAGVSQTPSNKVTEKGKYVELRCDPISGHTALYWYRQSLGQGPEFLIYFQGTGAADDSGLPNDRFFAVRPEGSVSTLKIQRTERGDSAVYLCASSSGSGGIAGTDTQYFGPGTRLTVL.

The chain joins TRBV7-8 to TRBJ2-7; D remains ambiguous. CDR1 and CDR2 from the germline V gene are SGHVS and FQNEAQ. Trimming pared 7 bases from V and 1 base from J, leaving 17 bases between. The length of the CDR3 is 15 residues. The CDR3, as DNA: TGTGCCAGCAACGGTAAAAAGCGCAGGTCCTACGAGCAGTACTTC. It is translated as CASNGKKRRSYEQYF.

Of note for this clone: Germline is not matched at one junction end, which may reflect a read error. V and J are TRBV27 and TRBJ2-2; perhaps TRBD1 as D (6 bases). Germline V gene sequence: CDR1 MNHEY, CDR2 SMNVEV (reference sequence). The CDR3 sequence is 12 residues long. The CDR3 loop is CASQGNSGELFF. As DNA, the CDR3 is TGTGCCAGTCAGGGGAACTCCGGGGAGCTGTTTTTT.

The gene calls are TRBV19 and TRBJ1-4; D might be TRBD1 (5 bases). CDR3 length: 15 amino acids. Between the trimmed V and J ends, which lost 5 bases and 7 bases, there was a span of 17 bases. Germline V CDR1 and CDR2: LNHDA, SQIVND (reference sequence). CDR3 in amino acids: CASSSGQPGGEKLFF. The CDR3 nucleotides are TGTGCCAGTAGTTCCGGACAACCAGGCGGTGAAAAACTGTTTTTT.

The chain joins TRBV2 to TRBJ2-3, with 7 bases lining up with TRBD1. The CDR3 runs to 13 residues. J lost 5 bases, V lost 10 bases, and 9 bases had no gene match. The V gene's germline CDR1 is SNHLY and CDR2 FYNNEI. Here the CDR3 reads CATAEGAEDTQYF. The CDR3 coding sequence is TGTGCCACAGCTGAGGGGGCGGAAGATACGCAGTATTTT.

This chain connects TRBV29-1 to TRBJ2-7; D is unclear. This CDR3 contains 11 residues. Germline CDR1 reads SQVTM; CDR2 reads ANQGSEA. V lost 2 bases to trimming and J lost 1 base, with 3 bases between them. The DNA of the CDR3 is TGCAGCGTTGAAAAATCCTACGAGCAGTACTTC. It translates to CSVEKSYEQYF.

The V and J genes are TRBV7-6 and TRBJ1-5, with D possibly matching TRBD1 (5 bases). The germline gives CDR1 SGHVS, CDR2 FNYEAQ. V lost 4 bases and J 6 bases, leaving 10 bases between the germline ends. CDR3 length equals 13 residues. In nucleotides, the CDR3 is TGTGCCAGCAGCTGGGGGGAGGCTCAGCCCCAGCATTTT. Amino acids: CASSWGEAQPQHF.

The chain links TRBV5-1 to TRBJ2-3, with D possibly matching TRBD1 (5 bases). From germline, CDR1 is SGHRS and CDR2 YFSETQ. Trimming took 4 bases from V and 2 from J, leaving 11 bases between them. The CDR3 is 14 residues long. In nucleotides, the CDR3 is TGCGCCAGCAGCGAAGGGGTCCCCACAGATACGCAGTATTTT. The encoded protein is CASSEGVPTDTQYF.

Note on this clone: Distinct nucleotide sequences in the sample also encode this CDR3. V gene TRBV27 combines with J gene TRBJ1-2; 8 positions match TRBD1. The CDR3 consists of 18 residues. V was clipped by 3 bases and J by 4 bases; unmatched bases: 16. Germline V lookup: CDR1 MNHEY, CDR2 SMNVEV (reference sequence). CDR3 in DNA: TGTGCCAGCAGTTTTTCTCAAACCGGGACAGGAATCCTCTATGGCTACACCTTC. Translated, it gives CASSFSQTGTGILYGYTF.

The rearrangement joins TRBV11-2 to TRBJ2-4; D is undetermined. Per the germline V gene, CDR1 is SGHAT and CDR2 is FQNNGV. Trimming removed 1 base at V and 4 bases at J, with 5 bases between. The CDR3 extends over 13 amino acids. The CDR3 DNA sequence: TGTGCCAGCAGCTTAGGCATGAAAAACATTCAGTACTTC. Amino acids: CASSLGMKNIQYF.

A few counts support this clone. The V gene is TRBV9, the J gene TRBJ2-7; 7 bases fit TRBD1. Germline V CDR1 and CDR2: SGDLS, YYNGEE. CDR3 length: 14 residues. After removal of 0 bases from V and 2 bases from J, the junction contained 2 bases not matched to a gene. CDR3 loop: CASSVGGQPYEQYF. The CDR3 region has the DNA TGTGCCAGCAGCGTAGGGGGACAGCCCTACGAGCAGTACTTC. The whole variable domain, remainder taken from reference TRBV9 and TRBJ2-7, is DSGVTQTPKHLITATGQRVTLRCSPRSGDLSVYWYQQSLDQGLQFLIQYYNGEERAKGNILERFSAQQFPDLHSELNLSSLELGDSALYFCASSVGGQPYEQYFGPGTRLTVT.

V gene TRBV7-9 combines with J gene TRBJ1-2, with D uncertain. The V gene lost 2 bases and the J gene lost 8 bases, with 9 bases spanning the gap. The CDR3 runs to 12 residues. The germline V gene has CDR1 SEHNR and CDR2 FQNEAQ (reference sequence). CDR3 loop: CASSLNSGGYTF. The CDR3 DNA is TGTGCCAGCAGCTTAAATAGCGGGGGCTACACCTTC. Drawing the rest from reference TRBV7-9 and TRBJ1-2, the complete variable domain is DTGVSQNPRHKITKRGQNVTFRCDPISEHNRLYWYRQTLGQGPEFLTYFQNEAQLEKSRLLSDRFSAERPKGSFSTLEIQRTEQGDSAMYLCASSLNSGGYTFGSGTRLTVV.

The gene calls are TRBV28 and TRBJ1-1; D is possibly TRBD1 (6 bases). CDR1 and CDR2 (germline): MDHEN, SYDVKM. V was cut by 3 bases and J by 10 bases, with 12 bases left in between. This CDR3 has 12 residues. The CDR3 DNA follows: TGTGCCAGCAGTTTGGAGGTCAGGGGAGCTTTCTTT. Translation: CASSLEVRGAFF.

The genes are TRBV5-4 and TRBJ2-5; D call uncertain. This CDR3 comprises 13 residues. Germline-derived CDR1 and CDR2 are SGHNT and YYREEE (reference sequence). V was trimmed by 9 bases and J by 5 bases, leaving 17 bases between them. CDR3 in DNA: TGTGCCACTTGGAATGAGGTGGATGAGACCCAGTACTTC. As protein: CATWNEVDETQYF.